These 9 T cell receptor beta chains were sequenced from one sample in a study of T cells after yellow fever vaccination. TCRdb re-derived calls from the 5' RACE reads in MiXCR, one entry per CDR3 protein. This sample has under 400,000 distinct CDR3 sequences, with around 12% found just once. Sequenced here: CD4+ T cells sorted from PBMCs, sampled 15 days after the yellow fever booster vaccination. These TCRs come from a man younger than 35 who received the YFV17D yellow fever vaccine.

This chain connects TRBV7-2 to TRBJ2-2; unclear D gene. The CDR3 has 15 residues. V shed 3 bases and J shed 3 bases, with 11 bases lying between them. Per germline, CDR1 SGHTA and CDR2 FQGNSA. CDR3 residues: CASSLVGSDTGELFF. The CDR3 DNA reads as TGTGCCAGCAGCTTGGTTGGGTCGGACACCGGGGAGCTGTTTTTT.

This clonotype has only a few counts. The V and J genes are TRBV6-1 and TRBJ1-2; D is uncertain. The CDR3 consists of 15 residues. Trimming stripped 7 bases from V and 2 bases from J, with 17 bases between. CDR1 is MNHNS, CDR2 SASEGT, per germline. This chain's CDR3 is CASTLDGSYNYGYTF. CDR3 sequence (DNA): TGTGCCAGCACGTTAGACGGATCTTACAACTATGGCTACACCTTC.

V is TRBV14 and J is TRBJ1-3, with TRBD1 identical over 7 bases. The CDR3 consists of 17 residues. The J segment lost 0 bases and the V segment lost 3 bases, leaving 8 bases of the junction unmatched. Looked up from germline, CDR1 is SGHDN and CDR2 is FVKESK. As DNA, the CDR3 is TGTGCCAGCAGCCATCTCGACAGGGCCGTCTCTGGAAACACCATATATTTT. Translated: CASSHLDRAVSGNTIYF.

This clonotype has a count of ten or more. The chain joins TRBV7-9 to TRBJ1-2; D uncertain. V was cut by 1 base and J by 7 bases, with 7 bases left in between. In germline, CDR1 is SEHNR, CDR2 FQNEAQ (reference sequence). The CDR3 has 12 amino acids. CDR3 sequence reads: CASSLERAGYTF. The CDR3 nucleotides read TGTGCCAGCAGCTTAGAGAGAGCTGGCTACACCTTC.

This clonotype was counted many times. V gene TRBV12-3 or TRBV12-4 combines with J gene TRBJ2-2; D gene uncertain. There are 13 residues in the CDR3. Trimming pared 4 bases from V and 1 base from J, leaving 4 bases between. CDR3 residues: CASSSRNTGELFF. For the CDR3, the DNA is TGTGCCAGCAGTTCCAGGAACACCGGGGAGCTGTTTTTT.

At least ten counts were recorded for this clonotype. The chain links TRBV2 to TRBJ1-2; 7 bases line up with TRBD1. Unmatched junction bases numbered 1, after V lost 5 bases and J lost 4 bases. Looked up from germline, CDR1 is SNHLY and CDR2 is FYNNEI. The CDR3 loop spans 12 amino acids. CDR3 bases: TGTGCCAGCAGTCCAGGGGGCTATGGCTACACCTTC. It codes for CASSPGGYGYTF.

CDR3 DNA: TGTGCCAGCAGGTGGGACAGGGGCGCATCAGATACGCAGTATTTT. This codes for CASRWDRGASDTQYF. The rearrangement joins TRBV7-2 to TRBJ2-3; TRBD1 matches at 10 bases. Germline values: CDR1 SGHTA, CDR2 FQGNSA. This CDR3 has 15 residues. J lost 4 bases, V lost 6 bases, and 7 bases had no gene match.

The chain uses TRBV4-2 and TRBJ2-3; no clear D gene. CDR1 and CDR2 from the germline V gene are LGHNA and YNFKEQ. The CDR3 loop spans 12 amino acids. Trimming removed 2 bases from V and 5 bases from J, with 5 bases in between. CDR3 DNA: TGTGCCAGCAGCCAACCCAGAGATACGCAGTATTTT. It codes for CASSQPRDTQYF.

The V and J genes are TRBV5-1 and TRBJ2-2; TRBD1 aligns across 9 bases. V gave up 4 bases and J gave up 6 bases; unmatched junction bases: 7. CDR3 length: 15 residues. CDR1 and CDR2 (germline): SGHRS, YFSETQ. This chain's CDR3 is CASSPSTGGSGELFF. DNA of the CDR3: TGCGCCAGCAGCCCCTCGACAGGGGGATCCGGGGAGCTGTTTTTT. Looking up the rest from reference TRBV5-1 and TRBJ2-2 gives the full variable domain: KAGVTQTPRYLIKTRGQQVTLSCSPISGHRSVSWYQQTPGQGLQFLFEYFSETQRNKGNFPGRFSGRQFSNSRSEMNVSTLELGDSALYLCASSPSTGGSGELFFGEGSRLTVL.